This T cell receptor (beta chain) was recorded in a study of blood T cell repertoires in COVID-19. The wider study: From the United States, Italy and Spain came samples of acute and convalescent COVID-19. The cDNA or gDNA used as material had been derived from T cells, B-cell-depleted T cells, or PBMCs.

Germline loops: CDR1 MDHEN, CDR2 SYDVKM. The CDR3 consists of 14 residues. The J segment lost 6 bases and the V segment lost 7 bases, leaving 10 bases of the junction unmatched. Method: immunoSEQ multiplex PCR; TCRdb's copy keeps in-frame clones and lacks some. The sample contains 40,000 to 50,000 clones, approximately 86% of which appear only once. This clone was observed once. This chain joins TRBV28 and TRBJ1-1, with 8 bases matching TRBD1. This clonotype was sampled from a woman older than 75 with acute or convalescent COVID-19. Sequenced sample: peripheral blood. CDR3 DNA sequence: TGTGCCAGCATGAGGGACAGGACGATCCCTGAAGCTTTCTTT. Its translation: CASMRDRTIPEAFF.